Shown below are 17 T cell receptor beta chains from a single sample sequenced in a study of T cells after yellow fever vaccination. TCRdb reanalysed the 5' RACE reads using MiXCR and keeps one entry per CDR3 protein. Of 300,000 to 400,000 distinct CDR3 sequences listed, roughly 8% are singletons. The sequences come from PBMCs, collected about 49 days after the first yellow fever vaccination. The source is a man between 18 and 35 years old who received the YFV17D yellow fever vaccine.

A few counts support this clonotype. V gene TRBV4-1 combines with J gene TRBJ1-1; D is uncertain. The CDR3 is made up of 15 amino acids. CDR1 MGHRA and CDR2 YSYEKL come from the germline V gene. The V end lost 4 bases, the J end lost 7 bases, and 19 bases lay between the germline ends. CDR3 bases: TGCGCCAGCAGCCCTGAACTGCAAGGGAATAATGAAGCTTTCTTT. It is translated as CASSPELQGNNEAFF.

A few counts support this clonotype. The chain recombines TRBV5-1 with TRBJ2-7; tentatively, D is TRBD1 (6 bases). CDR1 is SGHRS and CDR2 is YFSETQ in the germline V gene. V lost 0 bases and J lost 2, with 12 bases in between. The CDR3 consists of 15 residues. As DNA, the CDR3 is TGCGCCAGCAGCTTGGGTATGGGACAAACCTACGAGCAGTACTTC. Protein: CASSLGMGQTYEQYF.

CDR3 sequence: CSASGRAGGRFEQFF. The CDR3 DNA is TGCAGTGCTAGTGGGCGAGCGGGGGGGCGTTTTGAGCAGTTCTTC. This chain connects TRBV20-1 to TRBJ2-1; TRBD2 agrees at 10 bases. The CDR3 runs 15 residues. The junction had 11 bases not matched to a gene; V was cut back by 3 bases and J by 9 bases. Germline CDR1 and CDR2: DFQATT and SNEGSKA (reference sequence).

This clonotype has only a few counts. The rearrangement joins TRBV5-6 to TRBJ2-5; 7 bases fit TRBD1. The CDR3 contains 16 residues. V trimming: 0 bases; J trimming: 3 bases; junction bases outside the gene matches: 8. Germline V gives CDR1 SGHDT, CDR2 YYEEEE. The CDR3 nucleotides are TGTGCCAGCAGCTTGGTTACAGGGGTAGGGAAAGAGACCCAGTACTTC. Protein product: CASSLVTGVGKETQYF.

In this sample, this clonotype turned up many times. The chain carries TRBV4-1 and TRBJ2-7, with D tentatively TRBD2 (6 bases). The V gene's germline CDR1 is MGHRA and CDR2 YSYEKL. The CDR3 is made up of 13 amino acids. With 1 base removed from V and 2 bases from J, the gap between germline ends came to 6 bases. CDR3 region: CASSQGGTYEQYF. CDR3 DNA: TGCGCCAGCAGCCAAGGCGGGACCTACGAGCAGTACTTC.

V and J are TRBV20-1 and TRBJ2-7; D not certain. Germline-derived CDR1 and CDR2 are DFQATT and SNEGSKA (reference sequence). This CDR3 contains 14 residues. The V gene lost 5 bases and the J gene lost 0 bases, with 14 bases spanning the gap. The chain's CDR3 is CSAPDVPHSYEQYV. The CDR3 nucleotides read TGCAGTGCTCCGGATGTACCACACTCCTACGAGCAGTACGTC.

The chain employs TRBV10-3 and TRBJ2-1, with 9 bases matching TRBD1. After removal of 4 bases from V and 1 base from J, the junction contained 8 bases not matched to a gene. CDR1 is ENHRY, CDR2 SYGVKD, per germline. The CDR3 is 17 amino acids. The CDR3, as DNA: TGTGCCATCAGTGTCAATACAGGGGGCTTTTCCTACAATGAGCAGTTCTTC. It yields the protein CAISVNTGGFSYNEQFF.

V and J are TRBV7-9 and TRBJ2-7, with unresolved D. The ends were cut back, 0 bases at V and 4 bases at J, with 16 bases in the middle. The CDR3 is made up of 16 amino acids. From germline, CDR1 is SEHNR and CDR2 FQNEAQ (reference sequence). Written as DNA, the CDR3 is TGTGCCAGCAGCTTAGCGCGTCCCGGAAAACCTTACGAGCAGTACTTC. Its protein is CASSLARPGKPYEQYF.

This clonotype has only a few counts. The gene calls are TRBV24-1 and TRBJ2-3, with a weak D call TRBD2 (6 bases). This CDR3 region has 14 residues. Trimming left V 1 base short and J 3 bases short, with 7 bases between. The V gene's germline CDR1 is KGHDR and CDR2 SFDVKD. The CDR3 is CATSDFRETDTQYF. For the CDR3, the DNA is TGTGCCACCAGTGATTTTCGGGAGACAGATACGCAGTATTTT.

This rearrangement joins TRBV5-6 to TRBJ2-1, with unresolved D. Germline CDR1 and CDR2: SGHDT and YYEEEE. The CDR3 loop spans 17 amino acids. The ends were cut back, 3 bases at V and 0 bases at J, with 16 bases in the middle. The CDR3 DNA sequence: TGTGCCAGCAGCTGGCTTAAGTGCGGCAGCTCCTACAATGAGCAGTTCTTC. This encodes CASSWLKCGSSYNEQFF.

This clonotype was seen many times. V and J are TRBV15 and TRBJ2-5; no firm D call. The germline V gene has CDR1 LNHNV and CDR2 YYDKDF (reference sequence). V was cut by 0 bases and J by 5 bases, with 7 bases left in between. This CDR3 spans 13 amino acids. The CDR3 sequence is CATSRDPEETQYF. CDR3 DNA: TGTGCCACCAGCAGAGATCCTGAGGAGACCCAGTACTTC.

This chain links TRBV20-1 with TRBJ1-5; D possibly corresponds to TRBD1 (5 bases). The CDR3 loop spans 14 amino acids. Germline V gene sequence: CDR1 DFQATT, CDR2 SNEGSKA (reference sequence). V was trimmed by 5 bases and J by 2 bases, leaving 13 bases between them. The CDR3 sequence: CSAGGTSGNQPQHF. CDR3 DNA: TGCAGTGCTGGAGGGACCTCAGGCAATCAGCCCCAGCATTTT.

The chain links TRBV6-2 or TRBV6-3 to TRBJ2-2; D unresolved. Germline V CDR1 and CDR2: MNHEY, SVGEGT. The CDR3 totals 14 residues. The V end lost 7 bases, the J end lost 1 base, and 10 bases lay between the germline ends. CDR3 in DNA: TGTGCCAGCACCAACACATTGAACACCGGGGAGCTGTTTTTT. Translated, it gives CASTNTLNTGELFF.

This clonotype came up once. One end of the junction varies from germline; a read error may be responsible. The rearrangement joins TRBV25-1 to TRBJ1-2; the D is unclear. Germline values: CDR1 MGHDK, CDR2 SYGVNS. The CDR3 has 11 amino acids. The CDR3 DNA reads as TGTACCAGCAGTGCGGGCTATGGCTACACCTTC. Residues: CTSSAGYGYTF.

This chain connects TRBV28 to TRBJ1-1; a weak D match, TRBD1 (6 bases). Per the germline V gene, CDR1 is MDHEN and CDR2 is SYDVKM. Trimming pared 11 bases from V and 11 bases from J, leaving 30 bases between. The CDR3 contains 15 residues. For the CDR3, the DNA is TGTGCCTGCCTCCCCACGGTACAGGGAGGAGTGGTTGCTTTCTTT. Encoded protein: CACLPTVQGGVVAFF.

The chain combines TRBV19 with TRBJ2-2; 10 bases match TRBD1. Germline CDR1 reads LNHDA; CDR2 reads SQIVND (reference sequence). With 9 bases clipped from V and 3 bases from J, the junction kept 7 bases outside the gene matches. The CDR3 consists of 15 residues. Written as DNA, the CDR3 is TGTGCCAGCCGAGGGGACAGGGGAGACACCGGGGAGCTGTTTTTT. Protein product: CASRGDRGDTGELFF. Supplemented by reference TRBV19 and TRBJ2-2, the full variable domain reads DGGITQSPKYLFRKEGQNVTLSCEQNLNHDAMYWYRQDPGQGLRLIYYSQIVNDFQKGDIAEGYSVSREKKESFPLTVTSAQKNPTAFYLCASRGDRGDTGELFFGEGSRLTVL.

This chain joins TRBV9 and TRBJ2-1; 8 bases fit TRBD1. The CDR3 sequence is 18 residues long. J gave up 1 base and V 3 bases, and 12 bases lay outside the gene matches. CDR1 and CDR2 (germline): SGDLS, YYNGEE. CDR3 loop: CASSASTRQGLSYNEQFF. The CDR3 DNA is TGTGCCAGCAGCGCATCGACCCGACAGGGGTTGTCCTACAATGAGCAGTTCTTC.